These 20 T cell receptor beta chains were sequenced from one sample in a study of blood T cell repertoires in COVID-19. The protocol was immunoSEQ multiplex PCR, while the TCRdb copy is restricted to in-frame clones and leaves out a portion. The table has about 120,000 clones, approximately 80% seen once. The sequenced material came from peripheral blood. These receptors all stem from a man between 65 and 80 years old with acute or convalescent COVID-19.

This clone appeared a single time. The CDR3 region is CASRLTGEMRSGYTF. Written as DNA, the CDR3 is TGTGCCAGCAGATTGACAGGGGAAATGAGGAGTGGCTACACCTTC. The V call is TRBV2, the J call TRBJ1-2; 8 bases map to TRBD1. The germline V gene encodes CDR1 SNHLY and CDR2 FYNNEI. This CDR3 region has 15 residues. The V and J ends lost 6 bases and 7 bases, in that order; junction bases with no gene match: 13.

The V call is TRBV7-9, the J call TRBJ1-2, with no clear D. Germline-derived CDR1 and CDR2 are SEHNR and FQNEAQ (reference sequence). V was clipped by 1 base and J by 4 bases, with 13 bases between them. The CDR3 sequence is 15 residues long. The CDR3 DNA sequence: TGTGCCAGCAGCTTAGGGTCCTCCGACTCCTATGGCTACACCTTC. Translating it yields CASSLGSSDSYGYTF.

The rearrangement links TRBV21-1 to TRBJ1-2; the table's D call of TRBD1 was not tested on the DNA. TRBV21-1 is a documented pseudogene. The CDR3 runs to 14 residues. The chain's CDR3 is CASSPGPANYGYTF. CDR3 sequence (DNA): TGTGCCAGCAGTCCAGGTCCGGCGAACTATGGCTACACCTTC.

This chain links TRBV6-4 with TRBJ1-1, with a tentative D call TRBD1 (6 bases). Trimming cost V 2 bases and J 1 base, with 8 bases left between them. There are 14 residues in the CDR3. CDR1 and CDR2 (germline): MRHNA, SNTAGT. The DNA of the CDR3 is TGTGCCAGCAGTGACCTGACAGGGAACACTGAAGCTTTCTTT. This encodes CASSDLTGNTEAFF.

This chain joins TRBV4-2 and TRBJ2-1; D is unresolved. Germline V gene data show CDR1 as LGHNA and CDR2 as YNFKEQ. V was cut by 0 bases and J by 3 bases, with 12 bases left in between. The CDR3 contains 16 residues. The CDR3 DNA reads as TGTGCCAGCAGCCAAGATTCCAGCAGAGGCTACAATGAGCAGTTCTTC. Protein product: CASSQDSSRGYNEQFF.

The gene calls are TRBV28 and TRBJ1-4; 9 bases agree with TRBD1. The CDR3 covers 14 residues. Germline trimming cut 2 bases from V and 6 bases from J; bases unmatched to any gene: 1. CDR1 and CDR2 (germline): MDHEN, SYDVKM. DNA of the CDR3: TGTGCCAGCAGTTTAACAGGGGGCTATGAAAAACTGTTTTTT. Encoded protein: CASSLTGGYEKLFF. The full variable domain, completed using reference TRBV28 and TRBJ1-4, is DVKVTQSSRYLVKRTGEKVFLECVQDMDHENMFWYRQDPGLGLRLIYFSYDVKMKEKGDIPEGYSVSREKKERFSLILESASTNQTSMYLCASSLTGGYEKLFFGSGTQLSVL.

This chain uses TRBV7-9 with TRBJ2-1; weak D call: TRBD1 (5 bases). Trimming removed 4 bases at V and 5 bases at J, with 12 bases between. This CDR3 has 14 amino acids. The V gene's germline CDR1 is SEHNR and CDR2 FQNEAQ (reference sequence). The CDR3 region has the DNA TGTGCCAGCAGCTCCCATTCGACAGACAATGAGCAGTTCTTC. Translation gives CASSSHSTDNEQFF.

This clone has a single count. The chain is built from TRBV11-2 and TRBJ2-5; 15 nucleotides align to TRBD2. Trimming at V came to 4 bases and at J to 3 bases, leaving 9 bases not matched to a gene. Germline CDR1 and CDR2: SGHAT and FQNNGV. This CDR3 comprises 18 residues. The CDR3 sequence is CASSSLRTSGGEKETQYF. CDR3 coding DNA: TGTGCCAGCAGCTCCCTCAGGACTAGCGGGGGGGAAAAAGAGACCCAGTACTTC.

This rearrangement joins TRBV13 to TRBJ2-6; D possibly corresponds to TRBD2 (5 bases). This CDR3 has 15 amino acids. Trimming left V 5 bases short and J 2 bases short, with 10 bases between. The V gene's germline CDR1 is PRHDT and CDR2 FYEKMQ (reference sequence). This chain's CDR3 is CASSLRGTGANVLTF. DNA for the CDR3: TGTGCCAGCAGCCTACGAGGGACTGGGGCCAACGTCCTGACTTTC.

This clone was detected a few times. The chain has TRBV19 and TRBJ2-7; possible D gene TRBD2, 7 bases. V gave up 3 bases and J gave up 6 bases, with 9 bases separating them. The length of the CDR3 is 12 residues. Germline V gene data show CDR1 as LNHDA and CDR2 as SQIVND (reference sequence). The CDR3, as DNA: TGTGCCAGTAGTATCGGGGGGCTCGAGCAGTACTTC. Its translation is CASSIGGLEQYF.

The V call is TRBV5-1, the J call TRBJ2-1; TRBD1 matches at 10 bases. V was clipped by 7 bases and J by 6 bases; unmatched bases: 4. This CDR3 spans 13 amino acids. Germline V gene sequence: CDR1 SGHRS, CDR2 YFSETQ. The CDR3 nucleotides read TGCGCCAGCTGGGACAGGGGAAGCAATGAGCAGTTCTTC. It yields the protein CASWDRGSNEQFF.

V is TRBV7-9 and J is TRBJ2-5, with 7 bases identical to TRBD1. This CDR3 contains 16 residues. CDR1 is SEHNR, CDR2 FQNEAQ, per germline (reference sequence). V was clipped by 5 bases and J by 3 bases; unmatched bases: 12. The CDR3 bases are TGTGCCAGCAGCCAGAGGACAGGCCCGACAAAAGAGACCCAGTACTTC. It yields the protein CASSQRTGPTKETQYF.

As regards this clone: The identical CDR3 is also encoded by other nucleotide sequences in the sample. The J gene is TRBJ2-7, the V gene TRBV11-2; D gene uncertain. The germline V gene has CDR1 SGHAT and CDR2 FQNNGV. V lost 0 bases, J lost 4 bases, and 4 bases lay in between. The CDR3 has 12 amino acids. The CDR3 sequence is CASSLDSYEQYF. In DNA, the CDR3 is TGTGCCAGCAGCTTAGACAGTTACGAGCAGTACTTC.

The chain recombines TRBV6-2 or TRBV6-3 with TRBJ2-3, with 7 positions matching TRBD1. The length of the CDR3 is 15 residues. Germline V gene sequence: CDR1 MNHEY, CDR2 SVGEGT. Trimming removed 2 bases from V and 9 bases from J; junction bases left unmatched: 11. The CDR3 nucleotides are TGTGCCAGCAGTTACCGGGCGTTCAGGGGGTTGACGCAGTATTTT. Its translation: CASSYRAFRGLTQYF.

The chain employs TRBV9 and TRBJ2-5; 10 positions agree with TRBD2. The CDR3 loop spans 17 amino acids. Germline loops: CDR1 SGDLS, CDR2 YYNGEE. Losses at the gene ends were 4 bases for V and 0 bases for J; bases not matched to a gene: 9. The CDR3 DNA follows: TGTGCCAGCAGCTACGGACTAGCGGAGTTGTACCAAGAGACCCAGTACTTC. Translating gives CASSYGLAELYQETQYF.

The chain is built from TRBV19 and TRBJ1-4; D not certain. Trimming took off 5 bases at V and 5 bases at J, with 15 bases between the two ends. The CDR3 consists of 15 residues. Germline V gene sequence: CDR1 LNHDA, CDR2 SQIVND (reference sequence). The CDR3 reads CASSPESAGNEKLFF. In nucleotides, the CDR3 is TGTGCCAGTAGTCCTGAGTCGGCGGGGAATGAAAAACTGTTTTTT.

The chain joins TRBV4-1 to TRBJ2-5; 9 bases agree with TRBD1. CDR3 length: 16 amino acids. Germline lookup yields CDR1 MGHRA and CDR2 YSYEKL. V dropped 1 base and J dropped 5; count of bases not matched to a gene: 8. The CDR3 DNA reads TGCGCCAGCAGCCAAGGGACAGGGGCCCGGGGGGAGACCCAGTACTTC. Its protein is CASSQGTGARGETQYF.

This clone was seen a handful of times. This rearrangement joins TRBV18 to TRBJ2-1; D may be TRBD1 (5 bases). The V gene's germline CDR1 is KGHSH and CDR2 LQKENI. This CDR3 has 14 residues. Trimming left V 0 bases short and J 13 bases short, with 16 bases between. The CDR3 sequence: CASSPPTLMTAQFF. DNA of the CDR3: TGTGCCAGCTCACCACCGACTCTTATGACAGCTCAGTTCTTC.

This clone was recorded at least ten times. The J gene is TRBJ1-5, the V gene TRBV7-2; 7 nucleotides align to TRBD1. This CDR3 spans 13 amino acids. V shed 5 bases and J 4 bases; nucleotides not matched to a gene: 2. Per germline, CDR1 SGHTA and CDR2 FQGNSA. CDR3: CASSQTGNQPQHF. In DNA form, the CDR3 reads TGTGCCAGCAGCCAGACAGGGAATCAGCCCCAGCATTTT.

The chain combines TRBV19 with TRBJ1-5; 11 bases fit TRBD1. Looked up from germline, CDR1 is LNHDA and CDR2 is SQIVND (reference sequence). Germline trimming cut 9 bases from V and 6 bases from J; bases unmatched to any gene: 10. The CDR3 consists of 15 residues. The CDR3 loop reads CASTGTGGLSQPQHF. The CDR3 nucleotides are TGTGCCAGCACCGGGACAGGGGGACTTTCTCAGCCCCAGCATTTT.